This T cell receptor (beta chain) stems from a study of beta chain features in type 1 diabetes. V was cut by 1 base and J by 0 bases, with 10 bases left in between. This CDR3 comprises 15 residues. The germline CDR1 and CDR2 sequences are LGHNA and YNFKEQ. Study-wide points: Type 1 diabetes patients had TCRB CDR3s that were shorter (moderately but significantly so) in all four CD4+ subsets. Possible PCR preference for shorter templates applied equally to patients and controls.

For this clone: Its antigen is still unknown.

The sequenced template was cDNA made from the entire isolated RNA. About 3.6 million reads were obtained on average from naive, central memory and regulatory T cell samples. Profiled with immunoSEQ multiplex PCR; TCRdb holds only in-frame clones, not every one. The data hold 150,000 to 190,000 clones, with around a tenth observed a single time. The rearrangement uses TRBV4-2 and TRBJ2-7; perhaps TRBD2 as D (6 bases). Input material: central memory CD4+ T cells from blood. The TCR comes from a man aged 25-45 years with type 1 diabetes. The CDR3 DNA reads TGTGCCAGCAGCCAAGGGGGGGAGAGCTCCTACGAGCAGTACTTC. Translated: CASSQGGESSYEQYF.